This TCR beta chain was sequenced for a study of PD-1 and CTLA-4 blockade in melanoma. The method was immunoSEQ multiplex PCR; TCRdb's version includes in-frame clones alone and lacks a portion of them. The data show about 30,000 clones, about 87% seen once. Per the germline V gene, CDR1 is LGHNA and CDR2 is YNFKEQ. V was trimmed by 0 bases and J by 3 bases, leaving 9 bases between them. The CDR3 runs to 15 residues. Sequencing used CD8+ T cells from peripheral blood, obtained from a patient given anti-PD-1 treatment. This sequence was found in a human donor with melanoma. The J gene is TRBJ2-4, the V gene TRBV4-2; D unclear. The CDR3 protein is CASSQDSGVKNIQYF. The CDR3 DNA follows: TGTGCCAGCAGCCAAGATAGTGGGGTCAAAAACATTCAGTACTTC.